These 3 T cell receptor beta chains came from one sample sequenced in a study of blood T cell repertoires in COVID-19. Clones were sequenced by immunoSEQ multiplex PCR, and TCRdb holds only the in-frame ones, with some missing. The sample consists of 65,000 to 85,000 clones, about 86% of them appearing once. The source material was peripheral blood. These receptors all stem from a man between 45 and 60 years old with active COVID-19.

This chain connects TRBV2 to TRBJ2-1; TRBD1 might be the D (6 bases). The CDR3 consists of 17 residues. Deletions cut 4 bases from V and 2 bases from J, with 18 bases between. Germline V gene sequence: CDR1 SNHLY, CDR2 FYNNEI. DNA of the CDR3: TGTGCCAGCAGTGCACCCGACAGGTGGGGGCCCTACAATGAGCAGTTCTTC. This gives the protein CASSAPDRWGPYNEQFF.

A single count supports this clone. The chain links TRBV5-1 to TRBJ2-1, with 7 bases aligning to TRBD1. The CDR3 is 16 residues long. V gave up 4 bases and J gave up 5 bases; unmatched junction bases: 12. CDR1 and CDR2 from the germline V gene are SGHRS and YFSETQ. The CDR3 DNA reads TGCGCCAGCAGCCGGTCCGTAGGGACAGCTAACAATGAGCAGTTCTTC. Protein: CASSRSVGTANNEQFF.

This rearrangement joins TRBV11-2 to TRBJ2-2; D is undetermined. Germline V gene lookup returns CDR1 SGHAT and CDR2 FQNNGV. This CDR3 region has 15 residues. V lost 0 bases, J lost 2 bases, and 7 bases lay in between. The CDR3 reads CASSLETFNTGELFF. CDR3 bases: TGTGCCAGCAGCTTAGAGACTTTCAACACCGGGGAGCTGTTTTTT.